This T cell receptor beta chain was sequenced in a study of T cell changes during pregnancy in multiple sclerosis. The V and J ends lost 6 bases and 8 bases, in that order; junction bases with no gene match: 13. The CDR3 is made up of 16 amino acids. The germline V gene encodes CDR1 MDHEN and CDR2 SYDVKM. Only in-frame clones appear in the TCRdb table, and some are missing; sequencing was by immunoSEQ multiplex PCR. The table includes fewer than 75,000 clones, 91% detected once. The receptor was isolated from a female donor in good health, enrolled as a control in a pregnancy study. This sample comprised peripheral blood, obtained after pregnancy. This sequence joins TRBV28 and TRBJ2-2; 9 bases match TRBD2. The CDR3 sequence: CASRAMGLAGQGELFF. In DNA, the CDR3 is TGTGCCAGCAGAGCAATGGGGCTAGCGGGACAGGGGGAGCTGTTTTTT.